In its sample, the clone carrying this T cell receptor beta chain was seen a few times. These data originate in a study of blood T cell repertoires in COVID-19. As for the study in general: There were acute and convalescent COVID-19 samples, and they came from the United States, Italy and Spain. T cells, B-cell-depleted T cells, or PBMCs provided the cDNA or gDNA that served as material.

In the original workflow: From reference gene primer amplification, estimates of nucleated cell counts were derived. Assay used: immunoSEQ multiplex PCR; TCRdb lists only in-frame clones, some missing. That table is the source of V, J and clone size, and D and trimming were worked out from the DNA. The sample carries tens of thousands of clones, about 80% recorded once. What was sequenced was peripheral blood. The sequence derives from a human donor in a cohort sampled during active COVID-19.

This chain's CDR3 is CASSLGTGGGYTF. As DNA, the CDR3 is TGTGCCAGCAGCCTAGGGACAGGGGGAGGCTACACCTTC. V is TRBV7-2 and J is TRBJ1-2; 11 bases map to TRBD1. This CDR3 region has 13 residues. V lost 5 bases to trimming and J lost 8 bases; unmatched junction nucleotides: 4. The germline CDR1 and CDR2 sequences are SGHTA and FQGNSA.